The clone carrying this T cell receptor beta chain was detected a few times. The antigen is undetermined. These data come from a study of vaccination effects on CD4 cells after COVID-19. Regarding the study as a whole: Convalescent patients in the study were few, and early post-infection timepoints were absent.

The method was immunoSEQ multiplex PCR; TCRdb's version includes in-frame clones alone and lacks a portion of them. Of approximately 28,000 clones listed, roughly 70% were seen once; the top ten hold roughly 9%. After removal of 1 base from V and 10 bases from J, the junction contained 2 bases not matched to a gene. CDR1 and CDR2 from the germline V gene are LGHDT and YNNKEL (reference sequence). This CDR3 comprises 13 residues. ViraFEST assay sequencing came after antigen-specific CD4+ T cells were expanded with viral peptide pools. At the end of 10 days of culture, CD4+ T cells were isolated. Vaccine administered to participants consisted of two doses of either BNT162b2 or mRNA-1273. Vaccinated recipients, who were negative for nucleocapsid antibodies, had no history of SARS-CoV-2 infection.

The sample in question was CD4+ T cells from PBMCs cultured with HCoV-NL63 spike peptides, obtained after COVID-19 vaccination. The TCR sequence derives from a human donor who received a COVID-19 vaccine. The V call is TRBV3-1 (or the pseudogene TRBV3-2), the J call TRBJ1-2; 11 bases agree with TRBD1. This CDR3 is CASSQGTGGTYTF. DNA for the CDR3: TGTGCCAGCAGCCAAGGGACAGGGGGCACCTACACCTTC.